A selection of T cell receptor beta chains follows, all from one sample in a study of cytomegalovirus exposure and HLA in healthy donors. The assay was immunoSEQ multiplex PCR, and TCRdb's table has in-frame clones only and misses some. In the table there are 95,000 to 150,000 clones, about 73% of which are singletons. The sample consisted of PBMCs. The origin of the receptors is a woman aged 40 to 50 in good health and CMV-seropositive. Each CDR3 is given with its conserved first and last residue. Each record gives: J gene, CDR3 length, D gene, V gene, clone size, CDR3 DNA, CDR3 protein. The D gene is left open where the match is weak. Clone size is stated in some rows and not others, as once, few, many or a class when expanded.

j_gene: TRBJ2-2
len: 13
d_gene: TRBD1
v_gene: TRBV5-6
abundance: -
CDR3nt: TGTGCCAGCAGCCATCAGGGGGTCGGGGAGCTGTTTTTT
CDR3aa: CASSHQGVGELFF

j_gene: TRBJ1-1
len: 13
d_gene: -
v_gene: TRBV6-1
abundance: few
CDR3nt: TGTGCCAGCAGATACCGGGGGGAGACTGAAGCTTTCTTT
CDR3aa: CASRYRGETEAFF

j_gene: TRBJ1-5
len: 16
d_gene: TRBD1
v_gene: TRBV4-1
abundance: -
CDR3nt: TGCGCCAGCAGCCAAGATGGACAGGGGAAGAATCAGCCCCAGCATTTT
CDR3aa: CASSQDGQGKNQPQHF

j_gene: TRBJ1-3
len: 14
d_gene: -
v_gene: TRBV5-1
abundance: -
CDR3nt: TGCGCCAGCAGCGTAGGGGCTTCTGGAGACACCATATATTTT
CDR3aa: CASSVGASGDTIYF

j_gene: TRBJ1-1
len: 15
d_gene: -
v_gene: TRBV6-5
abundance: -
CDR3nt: TGTGCCAGCAGTTACTCTGCAGGGGAGCCCACTGAAGCTTTCTTT
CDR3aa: CASSYSAGEPTEAFF

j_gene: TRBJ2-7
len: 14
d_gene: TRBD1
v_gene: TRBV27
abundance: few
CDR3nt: TGTGCCAGCAGTTTATCTACAGGGGCGTACGAGCAGTACTTC
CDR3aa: CASSLSTGAYEQYF

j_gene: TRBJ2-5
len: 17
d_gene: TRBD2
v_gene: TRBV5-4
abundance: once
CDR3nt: TGTGCCAGCAGCTTACACCCGGGACTAGGGTCCGGGGAGACCCAGTACTTC
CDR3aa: CASSLHPGLGSGETQYF

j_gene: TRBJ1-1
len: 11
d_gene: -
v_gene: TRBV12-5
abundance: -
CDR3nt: TGTGCTAGTGGTATAGGACAGGAAGCTTTCTTT
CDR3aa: CASGIGQEAFF

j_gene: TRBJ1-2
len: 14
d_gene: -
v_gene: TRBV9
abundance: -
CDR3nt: TGTGCCAGCAGCCCCCCCAGGGGCAATTCTGGCTACACCTTC
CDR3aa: CASSPPRGNSGYTF

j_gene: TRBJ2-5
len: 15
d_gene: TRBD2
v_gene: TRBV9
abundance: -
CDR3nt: TGTGCCAGCAGCGCTAGCGGGGGGGCCTTAGAGACCCAGTACTTC
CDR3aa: CASSASGGALETQYF

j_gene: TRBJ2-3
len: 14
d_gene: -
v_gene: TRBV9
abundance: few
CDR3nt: TGTGCCAGCAGCGCCCGACAGTACACAGATACGCAGTATTTT
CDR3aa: CASSARQYTDTQYF